The 29 T cell receptor beta chains given below trace back to one sample, sequenced in a study of T cell repertoires in cytomegalovirus infection. TCRdb redid the calling of the reads with MiXCR, one entry per CDR3 protein. In the table there are around 340,000 distinct CDR3 sequences, about 28% of which are singletons. For these receptors, no antigen is known. The material was cultured PBMCs, obtained from culture after CMV antigen stimulation. The receptors were sampled from a human donor in good health (CMV status not recorded). Some clones in this sample may be carry-over from other donors' samples.

This clonotype was detected only a few times. The chain combines TRBV28 with TRBJ1-4; the match to TRBD1 covers 8 bases. Germline loops: CDR1 MDHEN, CDR2 SYDVKM. The length of the CDR3 is 15 residues. The J segment lost 5 bases and the V segment lost 5 bases, leaving 7 bases of the junction unmatched. CDR3 sequence: CASSQGQAGNEKLFF. Written as DNA, the CDR3 is TGTGCCAGCAGTCAGGGACAGGCCGGAAATGAAAAACTGTTTTTT.

This clonotype was seen repeatedly, ten times or more. The chain recombines TRBV7-2 with TRBJ1-6; TRBD1 is a possible D gene (5 bases). The V gene's germline CDR1 is SGHTA and CDR2 FQGNSA. V was clipped by 5 bases and J by 3 bases, with 14 bases between them. This CDR3 region has 16 residues. CDR3 nucleotides: TGTGCCAGCAGCCGCCCCCCCGGGGGCTATAATTCACCCCTCCACTTT. Encoded protein: CASSRPPGGYNSPLHF.

CDR3 DNA: TGTGCCAGCAGGCCCCTGGGAGGGGGCAATCAGCCCCAGCATTTT. This translates into CASRPLGGGNQPQHF. This sequence joins TRBV6-6 and TRBJ1-5, with D perhaps matching TRBD1 (5 bases). Germline values: CDR1 MNHNY, CDR2 SVGAGI (reference sequence). CDR3 length: 15 residues. V lost 6 bases and J 2 bases, leaving 14 bases between the germline ends.

This clonotype was detected only a few times. V and J are TRBV20-1 and TRBJ1-1, with a weak D call TRBD1 (6 bases). V lost 4 bases and J lost 4, with 10 bases in between. Germline loops: CDR1 DFQATT, CDR2 SNEGSKA (reference sequence). The CDR3 is 12 residues long. The CDR3: CSANRARTEAFF. CDR3 bases: TGCAGTGCTAACAGGGCGCGCACTGAAGCTTTCTTT.

The V gene is TRBV25-1, the J gene TRBJ1-5; TRBD1 matches at 8 bases. CDR3 length equals 15 residues. Germline V gene data show CDR1 as MGHDK and CDR2 as SYGVNS. The ends lost 2 bases at V and 4 bases at J; junction bases unmatched: 4. Here the CDR3 reads CASSEGQGENQPQHF. The CDR3 DNA follows: TGTGCCAGCAGTGAAGGACAGGGCGAAAATCAGCCCCAGCATTTT.

The genes are TRBV7-8 and TRBJ2-3; tentatively, D is TRBD2 (5 bases). V gave up 0 bases and J gave up 0 bases, with 10 bases separating them. The CDR3 length is 16 residues. Germline CDR1 and CDR2: SGHVS and FQNEAQ. CDR3 region: CASSLALAISTDTQYF. Here the CDR3 DNA reads TGTGCCAGCAGCTTAGCGTTAGCGATAAGCACAGATACGCAGTATTTT.

The genes are TRBV6-1 and TRBJ1-5; D is uncertain. V lost 8 bases and J lost 4, with 9 bases in between. Germline CDR1 MNHNS, CDR2 SASEGT. The CDR3 runs 12 residues. The CDR3 region is CASERANQPQHF. The DNA for the CDR3 is TGTGCCAGCGAAAGGGCAAATCAGCCCCAGCATTTT.

The sample holds a few counts of this clonotype. The genes are TRBV27 and TRBJ1-3; no firm D call. This CDR3 is built from 15 residues. V lost 4 bases and J lost 0, with 10 bases in between. Germline V CDR1 and CDR2: MNHEY, SMNVEV (reference sequence). CDR3 loop: CASSSSRVSGNTIYF. The CDR3 DNA follows: TGTGCCAGCAGTTCATCACGAGTCTCTGGAAACACCATATATTTT.

This clonotype was detected a few times. This chain links TRBV18 with TRBJ2-7; 12 bases fit TRBD2. The V gene end was trimmed by 4 bases and the J gene end by 5 bases; junction bases not matched to a gene: 6. The CDR3 length is 15 residues. CDR1 KGHSH and CDR2 LQKENI come from the germline V gene. The CDR3 bases are TGTGCCAGCTCACGCCTGACTAGCGGGAGAGACGAGCAGTACTTC. This codes for CASSRLTSGRDEQYF.

V and J are TRBV3-1 and TRBJ2-4; TRBD2 is a possible D gene (6 bases). Between the trimmed V and J ends, which lost 4 bases and 1 base, there was a span of 14 bases. This CDR3 region has 16 residues. The germline V gene encodes CDR1 LGHDT and CDR2 YNNKEL (reference sequence). CDR3 bases: TGTGCCAGCAGCCCGGAGGGGTGGAGGGCCAAAAACATTCAGTACTTC. Translating it yields CASSPEGWRAKNIQYF.

The chain recombines TRBV5-1 with TRBJ2-3; D is unclear. Trimming took off 5 bases at V and 1 base at J, with 20 bases between the two ends. The germline gives CDR1 SGHRS, CDR2 YFSETQ. This CDR3 has 17 amino acids. CDR3 DNA: TGCGCCAGCAGACCCCAAGGTGGCGGCTCCCGCACAGATACGCAGTATTTT. Translated: CASRPQGGGSRTDTQYF. Full variable domain (rest looked up from reference TRBV5-1 and TRBJ2-3): KAGVTQTPRYLIKTRGQQVTLSCSPISGHRSVSWYQQTPGQGLQFLFEYFSETQRNKGNFPGRFSGRQFSNSRSEMNVSTLELGDSALYLCASRPQGGGSRTDTQYFGPGTRLTVL.

In this sample, this clonotype turned up many times. The chain recombines TRBV14 with TRBJ1-5; D gene uncertain. The germline CDR1 and CDR2 sequences are SGHDN and FVKESK. The CDR3 totals 13 residues. Trimming pared 5 bases from V and 2 bases from J, leaving 7 bases between. The DNA of the CDR3 is TGTGCCAGCAGCAAAACGCGCAATCAGCCCCAGCATTTT. It encodes CASSKTRNQPQHF.

This clonotype has just a few counts. V usage is TRBV6-5 and J usage is TRBJ2-1; D gene ambiguous. Germline CDR1 is MNHEY and CDR2 is SVGAGI. With 8 bases removed from V and 10 bases from J, the gap between germline ends came to 9 bases. This CDR3 is built from 10 residues. DNA for the CDR3: TGTGCCAGCGGATCTCACGAGCAGTTCTTC. The encoded protein is CASGSHEQFF.

This clonotype was detected many times. CDR3 sequence reads: CASSLSTGDTEAFF. In DNA form, the CDR3 reads TGTGCCAGCAGCCTATCGACAGGGGACACTGAAGCTTTCTTT. The gene calls are TRBV7-3 and TRBJ1-1, with 8 positions matching TRBD1. The CDR3 runs to 14 residues. J lost 3 bases, V lost 5 bases, and 5 bases had no gene match. Germline-derived CDR1 and CDR2 are SGHTA and FQGTGA.

A few counts support this clonotype. CDR3 residues: CASRPLSAAGQYF. In nucleotides, the CDR3 is TGTGCCAGCAGGCCACTATCGGCAGCCGGGCAGTACTTC. The V gene is TRBV12-3 or TRBV12-4, the J gene TRBJ2-7; D unclear. The CDR3 runs 13 residues. Trimming pared 6 bases from V and 9 bases from J, leaving 18 bases between.

The CDR3: CASSITRGEGYTF. In DNA, the CDR3 is TGTGCCAGTAGTATAACGCGGGGAGAAGGCTACACCTTC. The V and J genes are TRBV19 and TRBJ1-2; D is unresolved. Trimming removed 2 bases from V and 8 bases from J, with 12 bases in between. The CDR3 runs 13 residues. Germline lookup yields CDR1 LNHDA and CDR2 SQIVND (reference sequence). Together with reference TRBV19 and TRBJ1-2, the CDR3 gives the full variable domain: DGGITQSPKYLFRKEGQNVTLSCEQNLNHDAMYWYRQDPGQGLRLIYYSQIVNDFQKGDIAEGYSVSREKKESFPLTVTSAQKNPTAFYLCASSITRGEGYTFGSGTRLTVV.

J is TRBJ2-1 and V is TRBV20-1; the D call may be TRBD1 or TRBD2 (5 bases each). Germline values: CDR1 DFQATT, CDR2 SNEGSKA (reference sequence). Trimming took off 5 bases at V and 8 bases at J, with 13 bases between the two ends. CDR3 length equals 12 residues. This CDR3 is CSAARGGYEQFF. CDR3 coding DNA: TGCAGTGCTGCCCGGGGCGGGTATGAGCAGTTCTTC.

The table lists this clonotype with a few counts. The V and J genes are TRBV7-8 and TRBJ1-2, with a possible D match to TRBD1 (6 bases). This CDR3 spans 14 amino acids. With 3 bases removed from V and 4 bases from J, the gap between germline ends came to 12 bases. Germline V gene sequence: CDR1 SGHVS, CDR2 FQNEAQ. CDR3 sequence reads: CASSFSGDSYGYTF. CDR3 sequence (DNA): TGTGCCAGCAGCTTCTCAGGGGATAGCTATGGCTACACCTTC.

This clonotype was observed at least ten times. The chain combines TRBV12-5 with TRBJ2-5; D may be TRBD1 (5 bases). Germline V gene lookup returns CDR1 LGHNT and CDR2 FRNRAP. V shed 5 bases and J shed 2 bases, with 21 bases lying between them. This CDR3 is 17 amino acids long. The DNA for the CDR3 is TGTGCTAGTGGTCGCCACCATGGCTTGGGGCCGCAAGAGACCCAGTACTTC. Encoded protein: CASGRHHGLGPQETQYF. Full variable domain (missing parts from reference TRBV12-5 and TRBJ2-5): DARVTQTPRHKVTEMGQEVTMRCQPILGHNTVFWYRQTMMQGLELLAYFRNRAPLDDSGMPKDRFSAEMPDATLATLKIQPSEPRDSAVYFCASGRHHGLGPQETQYFGPGTRLLVL.

The chain recombines TRBV19 with TRBJ1-1; 7 bases align to TRBD1. The junction had 13 bases not matched to a gene; V was cut back by 6 bases and J by 3 bases. Germline V lookup: CDR1 LNHDA, CDR2 SQIVND (reference sequence). The CDR3 has 16 amino acids. The CDR3 region has the DNA TGTGCCAGTAGCCACAGGGGTTTACTTGTGGACACTGAAGCTTTCTTT. Amino acids: CASSHRGLLVDTEAFF.

The sample holds a few counts of this clonotype. CDR3 nucleotide sequence: TGCAGTGCTGAACAGGCGCCCCTTGGAAAACTGTTTTTT. Translation: CSAEQAPLGKLFF. The gene calls are TRBV20-1 and TRBJ1-4; D may be TRBD1 (5 bases). Germline V gene lookup returns CDR1 DFQATT and CDR2 SNEGSKA (reference sequence). The CDR3 runs 13 residues. V shed 5 bases and J shed 10 bases, with 17 bases lying between them.

The chain has TRBV4-1 and TRBJ2-1, with D tentatively TRBD1 (7 bases). Deletions cut 3 bases from V and 9 bases from J, with 12 bases between. Germline CDR1 reads MGHRA; CDR2 reads YSYEKL. The CDR3 contains 13 residues. As DNA, the CDR3 is TGCGCCAGCAGCCAGGAGGGGGCTAGTGAGCAGTTCTTC. Amino acid sequence: CASSQEGASEQFF.

The chain employs TRBV27 and TRBJ2-3; 7 nucleotides match TRBD1. Trimming took 2 bases from V and 3 from J; bases not matched to a gene: 5. Germline-derived CDR1 and CDR2 are MNHEY and SMNVEV (reference sequence). This CDR3 is built from 15 residues. The CDR3 sequence: CASSLKGAGTDTQYF. The DNA for the CDR3 is TGTGCCAGCAGTTTAAAGGGGGCAGGGACAGATACGCAGTATTTT.

This rearrangement joins TRBV12-3 or TRBV12-4 to TRBJ2-7; 12 nucleotides match TRBD2. CDR3 length: 13 amino acids. The trim removed 3 bases at V and 7 bases at J, leaving 1 base unmatched. CDR3 amino acids: CASSLGTSGEQYF. The CDR3 DNA reads TGTGCCAGCAGTTTGGGGACTAGCGGGGAGCAGTACTTC.

This clonotype was picked up a small number of times. V is TRBV12-3 or TRBV12-4 and J is TRBJ2-7; D uncertain. V shed 2 bases and J shed 0 bases, with 8 bases lying between them. This CDR3 region has 14 residues. CDR3 nucleotide sequence: TGTGCCAGCAGTTTAAAGGCCAGCTCCTACGAGCAGTACTTC. It is translated as CASSLKASSYEQYF.

This clonotype was seen a few times. The rearrangement joins TRBV29-1 to TRBJ2-1, with 12 bases fitting TRBD2. The germline V gene encodes CDR1 SQVTM and CDR2 ANQGSEA. J gave up 4 bases and V 1 base, and 2 bases lay outside the gene matches. The CDR3 spans 15 residues. The chain's CDR3 is CSVEGGLAGYNEQFF. The CDR3 nucleotides read TGCAGCGTTGAAGGCGGACTAGCGGGGTACAATGAGCAGTTCTTC.

V is TRBV27 and J is TRBJ2-4; D not certain. Trimming pared 3 bases from V and 2 bases from J, leaving 20 bases between. The V gene's germline CDR1 is MNHEY and CDR2 SMNVEV (reference sequence). The CDR3 runs 18 residues. The CDR3 here is CASSFIDFRDRPKNIQYF. CDR3 sequence (DNA): TGTGCCAGCAGTTTTATCGATTTTCGAGACCGTCCCAAAAACATTCAGTACTTC.

This clonotype has just a few counts. The chain carries TRBV7-3 and TRBJ2-3; D unresolved. Germline CDR1 and CDR2: SGHTA and FQGTGA. V lost 1 base and J lost 5, with 10 bases in between. The CDR3 consists of 14 residues. CDR3 nucleotide sequence: TGTGCCAGCAGCTTAAGGGCGGAAGTAGATACGCAGTATTTT. Its protein is CASSLRAEVDTQYF.

This clonotype has only a few counts. The chain employs TRBV10-2 and TRBJ1-2; D gene unclear. The germline CDR1 and CDR2 sequences are WSHSY and SAAADI. The V gene lost 2 bases and the J gene lost 3 bases, with 13 bases spanning the gap. The CDR3 has 15 residues. Here the CDR3 DNA reads TGCGCCAGCAGTGAGAAGAGGGATCTGGACTATGGCTACACCTTC. As protein: CASSEKRDLDYGYTF.